The 13 T cell receptor beta chains presented below share a single source sample, sequenced in a study of blood T cells in healthy people across ages. Through a sample-barcoded 5' primer and a J-beta primer mix, a second PCR was run for roughly 6 to 12 cycles. Using its own MiXCR run on the 5' RACE reads, TCRdb lists one record per CDR3 protein. The sample shows around 1.7 million distinct CDR3 sequences, roughly 27% of them seen only once. Sequencing was performed on blood. The source of these receptors is a woman aged 25 to 45 in good health.

The rearrangement uses TRBV7-9 and TRBJ2-6; no clear D gene. Trimming removed 5 bases at V and 1 base at J, with 9 bases between. There are 15 residues in the CDR3. Germline CDR1 SEHNR, CDR2 FQNEAQ (reference sequence). The CDR3 nucleotides are TGTGCCAGCAGCCCGCAATGGTCTGGGGCCAACGTCCTGACTTTC. It encodes CASSPQWSGANVLTF.

This clonotype was seen a handful of times. It may be a read error: a sequence one base away is much more abundant. The chain uses TRBV4-3 and TRBJ2-5; D gene ambiguous. The CDR3 contains 13 residues. In germline, CDR1 is LGHNA, CDR2 YSLEER. This CDR3 reads CASSQDSGEAQYF. The CDR3 DNA follows: TGCGCCAGCAGCCAAGATTCCGGAGAGGCCCAGTACTTC.

This clonotype came up a few times. The CDR3 nucleotides are TGCGCCAGCAGCCCCGCGGCGGGGGTTAACGAGCAGTACTTC. It codes for CASSPAAGVNEQYF. J is TRBJ2-7 and V is TRBV4-1; TRBD2 aligns across 7 bases. Germline loops: CDR1 MGHRA, CDR2 YSYEKL. The CDR3 covers 14 residues. V was clipped by 4 bases and J by 5 bases; unmatched bases: 8.

The chain uses TRBV3-1 and TRBJ2-3, with a tentative D call TRBD2 (5 bases). The CDR3 loop spans 16 amino acids. The ends were cut back, 3 bases at V and 2 bases at J, with 15 bases in the middle. Germline V CDR1 and CDR2: LGHDT, YNNKEL (reference sequence). Here the CDR3 DNA reads TGTGCCAGCAGCCAGCAAGTGGAGGATTCCACAGATACGCAGTATTTT. It specifies CASSQQVEDSTDTQYF.

The chain combines TRBV2 with TRBJ2-5; TRBD1 matches 9 bases. V dropped 0 bases and J dropped 4; count of bases not matched to a gene: 3. Germline CDR1 and CDR2: SNHLY and FYNNEI. CDR3 length: 15 amino acids. The CDR3 loop is CASSEAWTGVETQYF. CDR3 bases: TGTGCCAGCAGTGAAGCTTGGACAGGGGTAGAGACCCAGTACTTC.

The chain combines TRBV5-4 with TRBJ2-7, with D possibly matching TRBD1 (6 bases). There are 15 residues in the CDR3. Trimming took 0 bases from V and 3 from J, leaving 13 bases between them. Per germline, CDR1 SGHNT and CDR2 YYREEE (reference sequence). In DNA, the CDR3 is TGTGCCAGCAGCTTGGCCCCGGACAGTTACTACGAGCAGTACTTC. Residues: CASSLAPDSYYEQYF.

Concerning this clonotype: Its ends do not fully match the called genes, so a read error is possible. The gene calls are TRBV2 and TRBJ2-3, with 12 bases matching TRBD2. The germline CDR1 and CDR2 sequences are SNHLY and FYNNEI. The CDR3 is made up of 17 amino acids. CDR3 sequence (DNA): TGTGTCAGCAGCAAGGGACTAGCGGGTCATAGCACAGATACGCAGTATTTT. This sequence encodes CVSSKGLAGHSTDTQYF. Based on the CDR3 plus reference TRBV2 and TRBJ2-3, the full variable domain is EPEVTQTPSHQVTQMGQEVILRCVPISNHLYFYWYRQILGQKVEFLVSFYNNEISEKSEIFDDQFSVERPDGSNFTLKIRSTKLEDSAMYFCVSSKGLAGHSTDTQYFGPGTRLTVL.

This clonotype appeared many times. This chain uses TRBV29-1 with TRBJ2-7, with a weak D call TRBD2 (5 bases). Between the trimmed V and J ends, which lost 4 bases and 3 bases, there was a span of 7 bases. From germline, CDR1 is SQVTM and CDR2 ANQGSEA. The CDR3 covers 11 residues. CDR3 nucleotides: TGCAGCGTTGTAGCGATCTACGAGCAGTACTTC. Residues: CSVVAIYEQYF.

This clonotype was seen more than once but under ten times. The chain couples TRBV29-1 to TRBJ1-2; weak D call: TRBD1 (6 bases). Trimming pared 6 bases from V and 4 bases from J, leaving 15 bases between. The CDR3 consists of 13 residues. Looked up from germline, CDR1 is SQVTM and CDR2 is ANQGSEA. The CDR3 here is CSVQGILGYGYTF. The CDR3 DNA follows: TGCAGCGTCCAGGGGATTCTGGGCTATGGCTACACCTTC.

The chain is built from TRBV6-5 and TRBJ2-6; no clear D gene. The ends were cut back, 6 bases at V and 4 bases at J, with 13 bases in the middle. The CDR3 runs to 15 residues. Germline V gene lookup returns CDR1 MNHEY and CDR2 SVGAGI. Here the CDR3 reads CASRPYRTGANVLTF. The DNA for the CDR3 is TGTGCCAGCAGACCCTACCGTACAGGGGCCAACGTCCTGACTTTC.

This clonotype was observed many times. The chain joins TRBV2 to TRBJ2-5; D unresolved. The V end lost 9 bases, the J end lost 0 bases, and 11 bases lay between the germline ends. Germline V CDR1 and CDR2: SNHLY, FYNNEI. The CDR3 covers 13 residues. Here the CDR3 DNA reads TGTGCCAGTACCATTGAGTACCAAGAGACCCAGTACTTC. Translating it yields CASTIEYQETQYF.

This clonotype was observed a few times. CDR3 sequence: CASNGVQGASGANVLTF. The CDR3 nucleotides read TGTGCCAGCAATGGAGTACAGGGGGCATCCGGGGCCAACGTCCTGACTTTC. The chain recombines TRBV6-1 with TRBJ2-6; 9 bases fit TRBD1. There are 17 residues in the CDR3. CDR1 MNHNS and CDR2 SASEGT come from the germline V gene. V lost 7 bases, J lost 4 bases, and 11 bases stayed unmatched.

The chain joins TRBV20-1 to TRBJ2-6; D gene unclear. V was shortened by 1 base and J by 2 bases, with 9 bases between the two germline ends. The germline V gene encodes CDR1 DFQATT and CDR2 SNEGSKA (reference sequence). CDR3 length: 15 residues. CDR3 protein: CSARVLGAGANVLTF. The CDR3 DNA sequence: TGCAGTGCTAGAGTCCTCGGAGCTGGGGCCAACGTCCTGACTTTC.